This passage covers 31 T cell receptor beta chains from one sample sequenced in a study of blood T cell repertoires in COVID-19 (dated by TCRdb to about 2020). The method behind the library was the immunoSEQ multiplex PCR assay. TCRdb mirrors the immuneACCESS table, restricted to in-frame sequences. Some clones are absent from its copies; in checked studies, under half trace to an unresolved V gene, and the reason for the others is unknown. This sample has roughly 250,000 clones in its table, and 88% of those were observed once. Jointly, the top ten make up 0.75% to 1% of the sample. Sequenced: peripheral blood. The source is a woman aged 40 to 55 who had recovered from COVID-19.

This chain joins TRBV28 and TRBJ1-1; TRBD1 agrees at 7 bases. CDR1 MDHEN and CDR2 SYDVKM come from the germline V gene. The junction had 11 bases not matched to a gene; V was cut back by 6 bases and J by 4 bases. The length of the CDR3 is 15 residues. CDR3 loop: CASRSHLQGRTEAFF. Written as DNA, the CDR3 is TGTGCCAGCAGGTCTCACCTACAGGGGCGCACTGAAGCTTTCTTT.

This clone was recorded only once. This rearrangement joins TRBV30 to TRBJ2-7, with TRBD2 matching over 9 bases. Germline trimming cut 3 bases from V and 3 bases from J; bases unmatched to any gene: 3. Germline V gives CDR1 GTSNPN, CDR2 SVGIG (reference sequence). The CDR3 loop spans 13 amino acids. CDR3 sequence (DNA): TGTGCCTGGAGGAGGCGGGGGGGCTACGAGCAGTACTTC. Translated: CAWRRRGGYEQYF. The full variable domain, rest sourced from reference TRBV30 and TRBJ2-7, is SQTIHQWPATLVQPVGSPLSLECTVEGTSNPNLYWYRQAAGRGLQLLFYSVGIGQISSEVPQNLSASRPQDRQFILSSKKLLLSDSGFYLCAWRRRGGYEQYFGPGTRLTVT.

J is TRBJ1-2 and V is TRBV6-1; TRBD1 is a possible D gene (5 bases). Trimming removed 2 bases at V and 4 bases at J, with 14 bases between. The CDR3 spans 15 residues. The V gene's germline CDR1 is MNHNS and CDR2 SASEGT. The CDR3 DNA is TGTGCCAGCAGTGAATATGGGCAGGGAGGCTATGGCTACACCTTC. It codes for CASSEYGQGGYGYTF.

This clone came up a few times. Here the CDR3 reads CASSQRGGSYGYTF. As DNA, the CDR3 is TGTGCCAGCAGCCAACGAGGCGGTAGCTATGGCTACACCTTC. The chain recombines TRBV6-5 with TRBJ1-2; D is uncertain. Germline values: CDR1 MNHEY, CDR2 SVGAGI. V lost 6 bases, J lost 4 bases, and 15 bases lay in between. CDR3 size: 14 residues.

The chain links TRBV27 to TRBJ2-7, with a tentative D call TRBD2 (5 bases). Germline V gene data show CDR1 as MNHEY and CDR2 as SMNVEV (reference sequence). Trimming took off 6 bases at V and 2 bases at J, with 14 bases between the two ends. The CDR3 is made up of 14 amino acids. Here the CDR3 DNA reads TGTGCCAGCAGGGACGGAGCGGCCCCCTACGAGCAGTACTTC. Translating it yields CASRDGAAPYEQYF.

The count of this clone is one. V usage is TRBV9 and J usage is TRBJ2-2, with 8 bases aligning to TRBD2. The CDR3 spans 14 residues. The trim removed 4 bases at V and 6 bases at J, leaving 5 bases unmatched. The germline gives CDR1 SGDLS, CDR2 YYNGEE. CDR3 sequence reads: CASSRGGTPGELFF. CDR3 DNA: TGTGCCAGCAGCCGCGGGGGGACGCCCGGGGAGCTGTTTTTT. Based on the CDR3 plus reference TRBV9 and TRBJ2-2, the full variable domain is DSGVTQTPKHLITATGQRVTLRCSPRSGDLSVYWYQQSLDQGLQFLIQYYNGEERAKGNILERFSAQQFPDLHSELNLSSLELGDSALYFCASSRGGTPGELFFGEGSRLTVL.

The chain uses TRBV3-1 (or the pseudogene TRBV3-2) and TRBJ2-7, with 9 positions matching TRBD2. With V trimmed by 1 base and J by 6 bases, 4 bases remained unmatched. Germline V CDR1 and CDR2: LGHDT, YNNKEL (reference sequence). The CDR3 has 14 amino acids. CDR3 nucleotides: TGTGCCAGCAGCCAAGTTAGCGGGAGTCTCGAGCAGTACTTC. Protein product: CASSQVSGSLEQYF.

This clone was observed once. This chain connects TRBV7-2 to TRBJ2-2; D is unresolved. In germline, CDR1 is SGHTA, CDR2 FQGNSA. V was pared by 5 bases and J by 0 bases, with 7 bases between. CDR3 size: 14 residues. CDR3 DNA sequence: TGTGCCAGCAGCGTAGACACGAACACCGGGGAGCTGTTTTTT. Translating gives CASSVDTNTGELFF. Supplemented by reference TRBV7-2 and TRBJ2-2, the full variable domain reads GAGVSQSPSNKVTEKGKDVELRCDPISGHTALYWYRQSLGQGLEFLIYFQGNSAPDKSGLPSDRFSAERTGGSVSTLTIQRTQQEDSAVYLCASSVDTNTGELFFGEGSRLTVL.

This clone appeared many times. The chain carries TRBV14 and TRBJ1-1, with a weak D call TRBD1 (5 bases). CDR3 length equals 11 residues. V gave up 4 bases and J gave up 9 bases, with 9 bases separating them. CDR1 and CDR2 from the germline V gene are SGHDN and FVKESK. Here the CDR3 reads CASSPGRKAFF. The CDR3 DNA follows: TGTGCCAGCAGCCCAGGGCGGAAAGCTTTCTTT.

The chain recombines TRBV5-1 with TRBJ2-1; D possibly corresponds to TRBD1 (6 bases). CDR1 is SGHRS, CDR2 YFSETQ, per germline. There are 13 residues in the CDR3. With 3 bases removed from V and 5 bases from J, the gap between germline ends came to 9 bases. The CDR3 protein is CASSWGRDNEQFF. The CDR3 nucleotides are TGCGCCAGCAGCTGGGGGCGGGACAATGAGCAGTTCTTC.

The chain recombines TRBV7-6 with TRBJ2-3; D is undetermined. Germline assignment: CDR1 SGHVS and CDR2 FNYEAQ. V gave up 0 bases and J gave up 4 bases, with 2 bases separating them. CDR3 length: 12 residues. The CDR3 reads CASSLAADTQYF. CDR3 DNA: TGTGCCAGCAGCTTAGCCGCAGATACGCAGTATTTT.

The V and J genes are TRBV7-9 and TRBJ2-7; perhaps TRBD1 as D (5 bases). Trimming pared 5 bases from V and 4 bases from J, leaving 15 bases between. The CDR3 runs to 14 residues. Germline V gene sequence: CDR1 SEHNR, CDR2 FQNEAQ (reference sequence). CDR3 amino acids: CASSPTGLGYEQYF. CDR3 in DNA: TGTGCCAGCAGCCCCACAGGTCTGGGGTACGAGCAGTACTTC.

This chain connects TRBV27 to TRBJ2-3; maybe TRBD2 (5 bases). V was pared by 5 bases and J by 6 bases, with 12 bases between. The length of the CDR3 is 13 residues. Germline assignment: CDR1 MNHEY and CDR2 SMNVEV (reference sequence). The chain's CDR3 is CASSLRQRDTQYF. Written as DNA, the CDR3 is TGTGCCAGCAGTCTACGCCAGCGGGATACGCAGTATTTT.

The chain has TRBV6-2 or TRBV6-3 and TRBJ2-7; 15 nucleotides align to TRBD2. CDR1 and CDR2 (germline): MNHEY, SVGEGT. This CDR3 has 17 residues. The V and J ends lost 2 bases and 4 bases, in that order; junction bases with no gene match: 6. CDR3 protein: CASSYGGGTSGRYEQYV. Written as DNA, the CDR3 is TGTGCCAGCAGTTACGGGGGCGGGACTAGCGGGAGGTACGAGCAGTACGTC.

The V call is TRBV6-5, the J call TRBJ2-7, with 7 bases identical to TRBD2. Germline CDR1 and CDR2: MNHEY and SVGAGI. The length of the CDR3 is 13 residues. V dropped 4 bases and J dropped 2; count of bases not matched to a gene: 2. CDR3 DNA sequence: TGTGCCAGCAGTTGGGGAGGGGCCTACGAGCAGTACTTC. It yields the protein CASSWGGAYEQYF.

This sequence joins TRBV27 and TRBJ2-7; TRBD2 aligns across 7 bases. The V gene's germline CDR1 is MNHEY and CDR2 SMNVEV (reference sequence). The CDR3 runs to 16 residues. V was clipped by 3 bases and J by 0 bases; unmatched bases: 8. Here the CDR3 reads CASSLGAGQSSYEQYF. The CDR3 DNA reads TGTGCCAGCAGTTTGGGAGCGGGGCAGAGCTCCTACGAGCAGTACTTC.

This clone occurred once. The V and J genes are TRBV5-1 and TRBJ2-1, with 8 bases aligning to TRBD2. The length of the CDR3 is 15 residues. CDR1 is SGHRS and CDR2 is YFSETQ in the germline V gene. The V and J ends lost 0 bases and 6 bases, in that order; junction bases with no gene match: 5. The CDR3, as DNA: TGCGCCAGCAGCTTGGGCGGGAGGAACATCAATGAGCAGTTCTTC. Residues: CASSLGGRNINEQFF. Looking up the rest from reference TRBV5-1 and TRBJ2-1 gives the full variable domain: KAGVTQTPRYLIKTRGQQVTLSCSPISGHRSVSWYQQTPGQGLQFLFEYFSETQRNKGNFPGRFSGRQFSNSRSEMNVSTLELGDSALYLCASSLGGRNINEQFFGPGTRLTVL.

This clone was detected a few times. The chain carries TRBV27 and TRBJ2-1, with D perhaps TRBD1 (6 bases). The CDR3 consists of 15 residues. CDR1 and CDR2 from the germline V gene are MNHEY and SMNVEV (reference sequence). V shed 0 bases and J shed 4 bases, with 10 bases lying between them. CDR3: CASSLSGTPYNEQFF. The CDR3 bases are TGTGCCAGCAGTTTATCAGGGACACCTTACAATGAGCAGTTCTTC.

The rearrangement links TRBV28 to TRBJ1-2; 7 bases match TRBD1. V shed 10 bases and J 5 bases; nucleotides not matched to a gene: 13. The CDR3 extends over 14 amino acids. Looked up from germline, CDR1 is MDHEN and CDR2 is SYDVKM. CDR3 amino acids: CATPGPDRAYGYTF. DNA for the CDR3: TGTGCCACCCCAGGGCCCGACAGGGCTTATGGCTACACCTTC.

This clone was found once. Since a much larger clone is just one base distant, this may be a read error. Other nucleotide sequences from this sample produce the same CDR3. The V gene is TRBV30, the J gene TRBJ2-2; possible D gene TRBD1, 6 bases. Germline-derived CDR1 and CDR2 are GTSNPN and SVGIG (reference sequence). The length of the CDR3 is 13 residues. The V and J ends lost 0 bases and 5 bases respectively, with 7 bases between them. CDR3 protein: CAWSVGGTGELFF. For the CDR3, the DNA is TGTGCCTGGAGTGTAGGGGGTACCGGGGAGCTGTTTTTT.

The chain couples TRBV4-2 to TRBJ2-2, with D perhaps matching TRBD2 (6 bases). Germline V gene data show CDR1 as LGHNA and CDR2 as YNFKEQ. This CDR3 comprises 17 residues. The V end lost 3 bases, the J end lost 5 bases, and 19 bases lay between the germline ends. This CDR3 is CASSQWTAGSGTGELFF. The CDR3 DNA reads TGTGCCAGCAGCCAGTGGACTGCGGGAAGTGGGACCGGGGAGCTGTTTTTT.

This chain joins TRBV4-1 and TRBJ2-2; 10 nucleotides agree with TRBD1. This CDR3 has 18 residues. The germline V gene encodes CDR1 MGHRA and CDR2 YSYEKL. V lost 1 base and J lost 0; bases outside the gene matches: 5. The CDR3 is CASSQVATGGANTGELFF. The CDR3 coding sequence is TGCGCCAGCAGCCAAGTAGCGACAGGGGGCGCGAACACCGGGGAGCTGTTTTTT.

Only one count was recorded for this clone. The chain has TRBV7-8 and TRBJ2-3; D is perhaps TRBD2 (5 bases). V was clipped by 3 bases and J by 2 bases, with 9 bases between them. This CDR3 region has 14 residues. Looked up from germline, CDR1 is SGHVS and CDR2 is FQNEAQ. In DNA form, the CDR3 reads TGTGCCAGCAGCTTGGGAGCCAACACAGATACGCAGTATTTT. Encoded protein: CASSLGANTDTQYF.

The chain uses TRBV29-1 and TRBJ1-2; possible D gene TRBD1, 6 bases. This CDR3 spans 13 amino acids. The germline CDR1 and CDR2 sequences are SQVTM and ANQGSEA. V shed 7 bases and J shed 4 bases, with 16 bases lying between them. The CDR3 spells CSATGQRVYGYTF. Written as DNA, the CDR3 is TGCAGCGCTACAGGACAGAGGGTCTATGGCTACACCTTC.

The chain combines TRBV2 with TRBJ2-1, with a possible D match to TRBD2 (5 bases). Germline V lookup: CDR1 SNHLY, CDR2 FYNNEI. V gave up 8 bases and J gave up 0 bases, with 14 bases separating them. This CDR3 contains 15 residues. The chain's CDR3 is CASRYSASSYNEQFF. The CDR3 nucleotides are TGTGCCAGCCGTTATAGCGCGAGCTCCTACAATGAGCAGTTCTTC. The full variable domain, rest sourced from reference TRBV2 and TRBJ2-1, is EPEVTQTPSHQVTQMGQEVILRCVPISNHLYFYWYRQILGQKVEFLVSFYNNEISEKSEIFDDQFSVERPDGSNFTLKIRSTKLEDSAMYFCASRYSASSYNEQFFGPGTRLTVL.

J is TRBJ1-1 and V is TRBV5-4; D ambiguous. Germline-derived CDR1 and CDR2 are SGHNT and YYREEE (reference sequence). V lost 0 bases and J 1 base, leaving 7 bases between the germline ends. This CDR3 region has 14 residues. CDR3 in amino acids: CASSLGIENTEAFF. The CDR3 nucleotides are TGTGCCAGCAGCTTGGGAATAGAGAACACTGAAGCTTTCTTT. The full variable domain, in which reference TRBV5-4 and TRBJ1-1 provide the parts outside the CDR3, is ETGVTQSPTHLIKTRGQQVTLRCSSQSGHNTVSWYQQALGQGPQFIFQYYREEENGRGNFPPRFSGLQFPNYSSELNVNALELDDSALYLCASSLGIENTEAFFGQGTRLTVV.

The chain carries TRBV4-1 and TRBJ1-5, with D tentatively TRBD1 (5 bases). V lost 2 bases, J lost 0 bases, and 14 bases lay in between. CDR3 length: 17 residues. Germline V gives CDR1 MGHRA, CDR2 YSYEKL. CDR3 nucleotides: TGCGCCAGCAGCCAACCCGGACGGACACATAGCAATCAGCCCCAGCATTTT. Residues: CASSQPGRTHSNQPQHF.

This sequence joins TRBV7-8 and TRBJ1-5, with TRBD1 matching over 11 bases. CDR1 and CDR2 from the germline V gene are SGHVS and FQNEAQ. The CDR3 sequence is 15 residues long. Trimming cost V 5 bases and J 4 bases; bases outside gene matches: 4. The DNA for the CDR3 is TGTGCCAGCAGCCCCGGGACAGGGGGGAATCAGCCCCAGCATTTT. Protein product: CASSPGTGGNQPQHF.

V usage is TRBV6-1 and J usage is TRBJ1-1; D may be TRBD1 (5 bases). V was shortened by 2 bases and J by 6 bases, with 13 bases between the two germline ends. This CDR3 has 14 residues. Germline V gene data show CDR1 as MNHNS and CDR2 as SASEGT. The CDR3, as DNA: TGTGCCAGCAGTGAATTTGGGGCACTGGCTGAAGCTTTCTTT. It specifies CASSEFGALAEAFF.

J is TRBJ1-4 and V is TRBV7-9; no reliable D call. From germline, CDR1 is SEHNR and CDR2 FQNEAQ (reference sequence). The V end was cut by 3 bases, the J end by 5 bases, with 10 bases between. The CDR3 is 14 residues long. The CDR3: CASSLREQNEKLFF. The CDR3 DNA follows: TGTGCCAGCAGCTTGAGGGAGCAGAATGAAAAACTGTTTTTT.

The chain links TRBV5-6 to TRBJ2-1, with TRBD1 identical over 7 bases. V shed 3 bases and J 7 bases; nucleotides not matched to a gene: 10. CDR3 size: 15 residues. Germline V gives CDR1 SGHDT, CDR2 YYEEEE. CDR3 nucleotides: TGTGCCAGCAGCTGGGGCAGGACACAGGGGAATGAGCAGTTCTTC. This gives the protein CASSWGRTQGNEQFF.